These T cell receptor beta chains were read from a single sample in a study of blood T cell repertoires in COVID-19. TCRdb's table, derived via immunoSEQ multiplex PCR, lists solely in-frame clones and lacks some. Among approximately 61,000 clones listed, roughly 83% were seen once. The material sequenced was peripheral blood. These receptors all come from a man between 50 and 59 years old with COVID-19, enrolled during active disease. Both conserved end residues are part of each CDR3. A D gene is named only where the DNA matches it firmly.

J gene	D gene	V gene	CDR3 protein	CDR3 DNA
TRBJ2-1	TRBD2	TRBV29-1	CSVVRLAGGAGEQFF	TGCAGCGTTGTTCGGCTAGCGGGAGGTGCTGGTGAGCAGTTCTTC
TRBJ2-1	-	TRBV19	CASSGNLDEQFF	TGTGCCAGTTCGGGAAATCTTGATGAGCAGTTCTTC
TRBJ2-6	TRBD1	TRBV9	CASSAQGALSGANVLTF	TGTGCCAGCAGCGCTCAGGGGGCCCTCTCTGGGGCCAACGTCCTGACTTTC
TRBJ1-5	-	TRBV7-3	CASSLTGGNQPQHF	TGTGCCAGCAGCTTAACAGGGGGCAATCAGCCCCAGCATTTT
TRBJ1-3	-	TRBV9	CASSVAPTAGNTIYF	TGTGCCAGCAGCGTAGCCCCGACAGCGGGAAACACCATATATTTT
TRBJ2-3	-	TRBV4-1	CASSQNQGWSDTQYF	TGCGCCAGCAGCCAAAACCAAGGTTGGAGTGATACGCAGTATTTT
TRBJ2-7	TRBD2	TRBV11-2	CASSLGGTSGLPYERYF	TGTGCCAGCAGCTTAGGCGGGACTAGCGGGCTCCCCTACGAGCGGTACTTC
TRBJ1-5	-	TRBV29-1	CSVKQGADQPQHF	TGCAGCGTTAAACAGGGTGCGGATCAGCCCCAGCATTTT
TRBJ1-2	TRBD1	TRBV4-1	CASSPLGAAGGGGYTF	TGCGCCAGCAGCCCTCTAGGTGCCGCAGGGGGCGGTGGCTACACCTTC
TRBJ2-7	-	TRBV28	CASSRAGSSYEQYF	TGTGCCAGCAGTCGGGCGGGGAGCTCCTACGAGCAGTACTTC
TRBJ2-5	TRBD2	TRBV20-1	CSEASGETQYF	TGCAGTGAGGCTAGCGGAGAGACCCAGTACTTC
TRBJ1-3	TRBD1	TRBV6-5	CASSLDRGNGNTIYF	TGTGCCAGCAGTTTGGACAGGGGGAATGGAAACACCATATATTTT
TRBJ2-7	-	TRBV7-2	CASSLEITYEQYF	TGTGCCAGCAGCTTAGAAATTACCTACGAGCAGTACTTC
TRBJ1-5	-	TRBV6-1	CASSEATGGGQPQHF	TGTGCCAGCAGTGAGGCGACCGGGGGGGGTCAGCCCCAGCATTTT
TRBJ2-1	-	TRBV6-2/TRBV6-3	CASSYSGGRGANEQFF	TGTGCCAGCAGTTACTCAGGGGGGAGGGGAGCCAATGAGCAGTTCTTC